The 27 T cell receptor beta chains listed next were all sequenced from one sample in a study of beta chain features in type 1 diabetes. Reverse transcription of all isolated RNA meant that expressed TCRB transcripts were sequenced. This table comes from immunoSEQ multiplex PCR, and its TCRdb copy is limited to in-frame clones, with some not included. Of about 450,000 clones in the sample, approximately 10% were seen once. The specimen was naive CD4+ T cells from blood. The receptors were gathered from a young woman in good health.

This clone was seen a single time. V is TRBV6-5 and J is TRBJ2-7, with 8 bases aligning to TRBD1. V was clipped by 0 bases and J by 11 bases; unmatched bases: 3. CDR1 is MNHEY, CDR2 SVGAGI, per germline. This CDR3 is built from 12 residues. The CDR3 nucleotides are TGTGCCAGCAGTTACTCGGGACAGGAAGAGTACTTC. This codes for CASSYSGQEEYF.

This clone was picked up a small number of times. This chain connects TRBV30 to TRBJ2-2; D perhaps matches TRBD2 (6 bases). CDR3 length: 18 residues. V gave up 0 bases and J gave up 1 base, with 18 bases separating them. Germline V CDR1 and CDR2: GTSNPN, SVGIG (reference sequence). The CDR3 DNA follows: TGTGCCTGGAGTGTACAGACTAGGCAGGGATGGAACACCGGGGAGCTGTTTTTT. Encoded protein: CAWSVQTRQGWNTGELFF.

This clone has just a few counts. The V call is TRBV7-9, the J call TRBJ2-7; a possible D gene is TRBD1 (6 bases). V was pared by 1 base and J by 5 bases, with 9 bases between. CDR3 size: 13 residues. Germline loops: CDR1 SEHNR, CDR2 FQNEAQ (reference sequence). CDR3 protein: CASSLGSGDEQYV. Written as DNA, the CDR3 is TGTGCCAGCAGCTTAGGTTCAGGGGACGAGCAGTACGTC.

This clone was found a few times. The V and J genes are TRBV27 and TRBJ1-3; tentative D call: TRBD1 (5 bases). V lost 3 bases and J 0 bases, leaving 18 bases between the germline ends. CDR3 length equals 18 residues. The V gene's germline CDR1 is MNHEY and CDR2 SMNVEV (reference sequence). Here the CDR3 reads CASSLATEFTPSGNTIYF. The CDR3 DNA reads TGTGCCAGCAGTTTGGCGACAGAATTTACTCCCTCTGGAAACACCATATATTTT.

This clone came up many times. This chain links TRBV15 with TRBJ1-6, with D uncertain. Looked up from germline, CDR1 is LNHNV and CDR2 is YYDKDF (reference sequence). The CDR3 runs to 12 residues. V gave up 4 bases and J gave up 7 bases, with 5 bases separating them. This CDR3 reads CATSTGNSPLHF. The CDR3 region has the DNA TGTGCCACCAGCACGGGGAATTCACCCCTCCACTTT.

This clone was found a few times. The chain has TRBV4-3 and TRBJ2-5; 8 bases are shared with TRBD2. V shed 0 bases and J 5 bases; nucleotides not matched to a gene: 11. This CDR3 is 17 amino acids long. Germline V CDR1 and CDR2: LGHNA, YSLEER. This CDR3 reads CASSQDFLLAGRETQYF. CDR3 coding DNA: TGCGCCAGCAGCCAAGATTTCTTGTTAGCGGGGAGGGAGACCCAGTACTTC.

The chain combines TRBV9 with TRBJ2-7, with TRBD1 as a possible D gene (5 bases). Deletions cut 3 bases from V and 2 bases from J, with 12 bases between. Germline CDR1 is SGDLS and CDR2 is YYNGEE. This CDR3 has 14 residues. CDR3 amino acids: CASSGGLRPYEQYV. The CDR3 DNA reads TGTGCCAGCAGCGGGGGCCTCCGACCCTACGAGCAGTACGTC.

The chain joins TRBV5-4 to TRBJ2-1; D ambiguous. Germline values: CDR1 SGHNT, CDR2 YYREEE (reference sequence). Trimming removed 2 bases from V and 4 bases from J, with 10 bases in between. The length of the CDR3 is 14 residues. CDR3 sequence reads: CASSLGHGYNEQFF. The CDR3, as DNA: TGTGCCAGCAGCTTAGGGCATGGATACAATGAGCAGTTCTTC. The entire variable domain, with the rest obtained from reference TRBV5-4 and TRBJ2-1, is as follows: ETGVTQSPTHLIKTRGQQVTLRCSSQSGHNTVSWYQQALGQGPQFIFQYYREEENGRGNFPPRFSGLQFPNYSSELNVNALELDDSALYLCASSLGHGYNEQFFGPGTRLTVL.

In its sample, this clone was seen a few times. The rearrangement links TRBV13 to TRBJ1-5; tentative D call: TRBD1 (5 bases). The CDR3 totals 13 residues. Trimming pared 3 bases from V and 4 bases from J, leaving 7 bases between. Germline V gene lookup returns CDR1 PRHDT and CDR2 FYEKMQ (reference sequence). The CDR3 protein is CASSLWGNQPQHF. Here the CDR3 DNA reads TGTGCCAGCAGCTTGTGGGGGAATCAGCCCCAGCATTTT.

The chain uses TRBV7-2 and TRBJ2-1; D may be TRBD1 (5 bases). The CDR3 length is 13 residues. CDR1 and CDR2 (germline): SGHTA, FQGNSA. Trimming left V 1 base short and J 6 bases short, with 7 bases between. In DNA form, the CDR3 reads TGTGCCAGCAGCTTAGTAAGGGGCAATGAGCAGTTCTTC. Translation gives CASSLVRGNEQFF.

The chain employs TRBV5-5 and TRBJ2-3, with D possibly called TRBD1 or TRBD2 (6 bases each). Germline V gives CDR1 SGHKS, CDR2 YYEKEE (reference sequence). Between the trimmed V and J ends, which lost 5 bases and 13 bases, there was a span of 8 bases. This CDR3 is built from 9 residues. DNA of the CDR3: TGTGCCAGCAGGGAGGGGGAGTATTTT. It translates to CASREGEYF.

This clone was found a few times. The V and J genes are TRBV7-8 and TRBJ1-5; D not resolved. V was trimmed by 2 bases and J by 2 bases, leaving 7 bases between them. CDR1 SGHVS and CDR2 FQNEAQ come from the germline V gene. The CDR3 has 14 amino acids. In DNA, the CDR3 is TGTGCCAGCAGCTTATACTCTGGCAATCAGCCCCAGCATTTT. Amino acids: CASSLYSGNQPQHF. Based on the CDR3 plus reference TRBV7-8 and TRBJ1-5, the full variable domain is GAGVSQSPRYKVAKRGQDVALRCDPISGHVSLFWYQQALGQGPEFLTYFQNEAQLDKSGLPSDRFFAERPEGSVSTLKIQRTQQEDSAVYLCASSLYSGNQPQHFGDGTRLSIL.

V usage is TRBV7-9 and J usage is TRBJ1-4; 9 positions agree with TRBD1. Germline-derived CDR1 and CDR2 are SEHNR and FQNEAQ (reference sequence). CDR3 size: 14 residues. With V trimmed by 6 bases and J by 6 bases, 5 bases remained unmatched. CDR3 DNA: TGTGCCAGCAGATCCGGGACAGGGTATGAAAAACTGTTTTTT. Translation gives CASRSGTGYEKLFF.

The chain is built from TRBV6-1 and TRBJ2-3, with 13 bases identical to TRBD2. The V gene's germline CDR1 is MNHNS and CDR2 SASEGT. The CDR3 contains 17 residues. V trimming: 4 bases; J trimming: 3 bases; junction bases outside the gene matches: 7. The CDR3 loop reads CASSGILAGGLTDTQYF. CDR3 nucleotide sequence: TGTGCCAGCAGTGGGATACTAGCGGGAGGGTTAACAGATACGCAGTATTTT.

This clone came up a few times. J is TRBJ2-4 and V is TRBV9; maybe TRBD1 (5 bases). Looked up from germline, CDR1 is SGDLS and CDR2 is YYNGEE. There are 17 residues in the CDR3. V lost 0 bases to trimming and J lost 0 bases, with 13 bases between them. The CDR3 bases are TGTGCCAGCAGCGTAGTAAAAGGACACCTAGCCAAAAACATTCAGTACTTC. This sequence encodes CASSVVKGHLAKNIQYF.

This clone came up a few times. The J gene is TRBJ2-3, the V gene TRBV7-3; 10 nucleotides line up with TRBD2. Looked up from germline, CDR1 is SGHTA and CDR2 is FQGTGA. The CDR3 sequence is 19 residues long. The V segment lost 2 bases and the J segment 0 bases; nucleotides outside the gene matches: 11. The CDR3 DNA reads TGTGCCAGCAGCTTACTAGCGGGGGTCCAAACCTCTAGCACAGATACGCAGTATTTT. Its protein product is CASSLLAGVQTSSTDTQYF.

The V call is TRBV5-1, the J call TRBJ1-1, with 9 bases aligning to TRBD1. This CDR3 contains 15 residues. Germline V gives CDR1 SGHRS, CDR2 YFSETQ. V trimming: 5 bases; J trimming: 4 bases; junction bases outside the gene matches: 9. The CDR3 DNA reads TGCGCCAGCAGTCTTACGACAGGGGGAAGCACTGAAGCTTTCTTT. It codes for CASSLTTGGSTEAFF. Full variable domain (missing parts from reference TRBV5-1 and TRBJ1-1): KAGVTQTPRYLIKTRGQQVTLSCSPISGHRSVSWYQQTPGQGLQFLFEYFSETQRNKGNFPGRFSGRQFSNSRSEMNVSTLELGDSALYLCASSLTTGGSTEAFFGQGTRLTVV.

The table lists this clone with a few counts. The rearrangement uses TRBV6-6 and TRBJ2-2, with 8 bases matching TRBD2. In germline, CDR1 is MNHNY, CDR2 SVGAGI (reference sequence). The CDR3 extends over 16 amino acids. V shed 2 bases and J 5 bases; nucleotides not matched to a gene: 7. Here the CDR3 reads CASSYAGLGPTGELFF. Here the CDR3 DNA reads TGTGCCAGCAGTTACGCGGGACTAGGTCCGACCGGGGAGCTGTTTTTT.

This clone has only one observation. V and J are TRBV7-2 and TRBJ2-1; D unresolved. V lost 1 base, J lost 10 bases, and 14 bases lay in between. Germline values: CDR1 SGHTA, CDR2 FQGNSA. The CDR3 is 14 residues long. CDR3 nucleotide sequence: TGTGCCAGCAGCTTAGATTGGGTGGCCGGAGAGCAGTTCTTC. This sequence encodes CASSLDWVAGEQFF.

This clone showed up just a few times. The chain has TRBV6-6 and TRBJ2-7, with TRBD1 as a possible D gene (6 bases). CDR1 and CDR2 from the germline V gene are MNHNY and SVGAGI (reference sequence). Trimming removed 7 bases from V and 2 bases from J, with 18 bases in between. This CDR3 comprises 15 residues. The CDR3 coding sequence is TGTGCCAGCATCAACCAGAAACAGGGAGCCTACGAGCAGTACTTC. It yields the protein CASINQKQGAYEQYF.

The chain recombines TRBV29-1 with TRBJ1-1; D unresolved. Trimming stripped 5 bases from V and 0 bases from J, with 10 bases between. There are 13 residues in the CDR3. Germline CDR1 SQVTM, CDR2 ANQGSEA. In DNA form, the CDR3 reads TGCAGCGTTATGATGGTAATGAACACTGAAGCTTTCTTT. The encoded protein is CSVMMVMNTEAFF.

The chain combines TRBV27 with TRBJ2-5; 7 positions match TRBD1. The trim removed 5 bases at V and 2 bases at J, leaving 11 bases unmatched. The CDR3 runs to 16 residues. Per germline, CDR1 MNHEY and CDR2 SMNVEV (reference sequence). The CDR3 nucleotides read TGTGCCAGCAGTGTACGCACAGGGGTGGGGCAAGAGACCCAGTACTTC. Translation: CASSVRTGVGQETQYF.

CDR3 nucleotide sequence: TGTGCCAGCAGCACGGGAGCCATAGATGAAAAACTGTTTTTT. It encodes CASSTGAIDEKLFF. The J gene is TRBJ1-4, the V gene TRBV6-5; no clear D. Trimming removed 6 bases at V and 6 bases at J, with 14 bases between. The CDR3 sequence is 14 residues long. Germline V gives CDR1 MNHEY, CDR2 SVGAGI.

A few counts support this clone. The CDR3 DNA reads as TGTGCCAGCAGCCCCCGGACATCCGAGACCCAGTACTTC. Translation gives CASSPRTSETQYF. The V call is TRBV6-6, the J call TRBJ2-5; D is perhaps TRBD1 (5 bases). V shed 6 bases and J shed 5 bases, with 13 bases lying between them. Germline V CDR1 and CDR2: MNHNY, SVGAGI (reference sequence). The CDR3 is 13 residues long.

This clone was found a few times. Here the CDR3 reads CASSQDPTSGSTNEQFF. The CDR3 DNA sequence: TGTGCCAGCAGCCAAGACCCGACTAGCGGGAGTACCAATGAGCAGTTCTTC. The chain carries TRBV4-2 and TRBJ2-1, with 12 bases lining up with TRBD2. Trimming took 0 bases from V and 6 from J; bases not matched to a gene: 6. Germline lookup yields CDR1 LGHNA and CDR2 YNFKEQ. This CDR3 is built from 17 residues.

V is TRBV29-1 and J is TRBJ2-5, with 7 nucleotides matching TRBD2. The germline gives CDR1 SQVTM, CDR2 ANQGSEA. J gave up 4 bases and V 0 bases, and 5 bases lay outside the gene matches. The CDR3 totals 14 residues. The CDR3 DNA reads TGCAGCGTTGAAGATCCCCCGGGGGGAGAGACCCAGTACTTC. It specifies CSVEDPPGGETQYF.

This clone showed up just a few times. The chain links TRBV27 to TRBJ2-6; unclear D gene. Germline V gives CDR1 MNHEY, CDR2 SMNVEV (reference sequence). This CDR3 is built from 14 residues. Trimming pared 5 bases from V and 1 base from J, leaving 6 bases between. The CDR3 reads CASSAPSGANVLTF. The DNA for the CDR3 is TGTGCCAGCAGTGCCCCATCTGGGGCCAACGTCCTGACTTTC. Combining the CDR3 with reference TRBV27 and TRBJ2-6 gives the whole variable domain EAQVTQNPRYLITVTGKKLTVTCSQNMNHEYMSWYRQDPGLGLRQIYYSMNVEVTDKGDVPEGYKVSRKEKRNFPLILESPSPNQTSLYFCASSAPSGANVLTFGAGSRLTVL.